The 28 T cell receptor beta chains given below trace back to one sample, sequenced in a study of blood T cell repertoires in COVID-19. Clones were sequenced by immunoSEQ multiplex PCR, and TCRdb holds only the in-frame ones, with some missing. Found here are about 230,000 clones, roughly 83% of them singletons; the top ten hold just over 2.5%. The sequenced material came from peripheral blood. The source is a woman in her 70s with active or convalescent COVID-19.

In this sample, this clone turned up once. The V call is TRBV2, the J call TRBJ2-7; D unresolved. V shed 7 bases and J shed 5 bases, with 9 bases lying between them. Germline V lookup: CDR1 SNHLY, CDR2 FYNNEI. The CDR3 is 11 amino acids. CDR3 residues: CASKQSNEQYF. The CDR3 bases are TGTGCCAGCAAACAGTCGAACGAGCAGTACTTC.

CDR3 loop: CASSQVQGRYEQYF. The CDR3 DNA sequence: TGCGCCAGCAGCCAAGTTCAGGGGCGCTACGAGCAGTACTTC. The chain employs TRBV4-3 and TRBJ2-7, with D perhaps matching TRBD1 (6 bases). CDR3 length: 14 residues. The V end was cut by 1 base, the J end by 3 bases, with 10 bases between. Germline V lookup: CDR1 LGHNA, CDR2 YSLEER.

This chain connects TRBV6-5 to TRBJ1-2, with 7 bases that match TRBD1. The trim removed 6 bases at V and 3 bases at J, leaving 4 bases unmatched. Germline V gene data show CDR1 as MNHEY and CDR2 as SVGAGI. The CDR3 has 13 residues. The CDR3 loop is CASRKGTDYGYTF. The CDR3 DNA reads TGTGCCAGCAGGAAGGGGACAGACTATGGCTACACCTTC.

This clone appeared once. DNA for the CDR3: TGCAGTGCCAGGGGAGGGAGCGAGCAGTACTTC. Translation: CSARGGSEQYF. The rearrangement links TRBV20-1 to TRBJ2-7; possible D gene TRBD2, 7 bases. CDR1 DFQATT and CDR2 SNEGSKA come from the germline V gene (reference sequence). Trimming took 6 bases from V and 6 from J, leaving 12 bases between them. This CDR3 is 11 amino acids long.

The rearrangement joins TRBV30 to TRBJ2-2, with D possibly being TRBD2 (5 bases). The V gene lost 8 bases and the J gene lost 1 base, with 14 bases spanning the gap. CDR3 length equals 14 residues. The germline V gene has CDR1 GTSNPN and CDR2 SVGIG (reference sequence). The CDR3 sequence is CAGTGNLNTGELFF. The CDR3 region has the DNA TGTGCCGGAACCGGGAACTTGAACACCGGGGAGCTGTTTTTT.

V is TRBV3-1 (or the pseudogene TRBV3-2) and J is TRBJ2-3, with D tentatively TRBD1 (6 bases). V was pared by 2 bases and J by 1 base, with 13 bases between. Germline V gives CDR1 LGHDT, CDR2 YNNKEL (reference sequence). CDR3 length equals 16 residues. CDR3 nucleotides: TGTGCCAGCAGCCAACCCCAGGGGATCGGCACAGATACGCAGTATTTT. It codes for CASSQPQGIGTDTQYF.

The chain combines TRBV7-3 with TRBJ2-1, with a weak D call TRBD2 (6 bases). CDR3 length equals 12 residues. Trimming cost V 2 bases and J 9 bases, with 8 bases left between them. CDR1 and CDR2 from the germline V gene are SGHTA and FQGTGA. This CDR3 is CASSLAGTEQFF. The CDR3 bases are TGTGCCAGCAGCTTAGCGGGGACTGAGCAGTTCTTC. The variable domain in full, with the rest retrieved from reference TRBV7-3 and TRBJ2-1, is GAGVSQTPSNKVTEKGKYVELRCDPISGHTALYWYRQSLGQGPEFLIYFQGTGAADDSGLPNDRFFAVRPEGSVSTLKIQRTERGDSAVYLCASSLAGTEQFFGPGTRLTVL.

The rearrangement uses TRBV28 and TRBJ2-7; 10 nucleotides agree with TRBD2. Germline V gives CDR1 MDHEN, CDR2 SYDVKM. This CDR3 comprises 14 residues. The trim removed 3 bases at V and 3 bases at J, leaving 2 bases unmatched. The CDR3 reads CASSFSSGSYEQYF. The CDR3 bases are TGTGCCAGCAGTTTTTCTAGCGGGAGCTACGAGCAGTACTTC. Using reference TRBV28 and TRBJ2-7 for the parts outside the CDR3, the full variable domain is DVKVTQSSRYLVKRTGEKVFLECVQDMDHENMFWYRQDPGLGLRLIYFSYDVKMKEKGDIPEGYSVSREKKERFSLILESASTNQTSMYLCASSFSSGSYEQYFGPGTRLTVT.

CDR3: CASSFQGQDGYTF. The CDR3 DNA sequence: TGCGCCAGCAGCTTCCAGGGTCAGGATGGCTACACCTTC. This chain uses TRBV5-1 with TRBJ1-2; a possible D gene is TRBD1 (5 bases). The CDR3 runs to 13 residues. Between the trimmed V and J ends, which lost 2 bases and 6 bases, there was a span of 11 bases. The germline V gene has CDR1 SGHRS and CDR2 YFSETQ.

The rearrangement joins TRBV5-1 to TRBJ1-2; D unclear. The V gene lost 0 bases and the J gene lost 5 bases, with 17 bases spanning the gap. The CDR3 extends over 16 amino acids. Per germline, CDR1 SGHRS and CDR2 YFSETQ. DNA of the CDR3: TGCGCCAGCAGCTTGGGGTCGGTGAGAGTTAATTATGGCTACACCTTC. Its translation is CASSLGSVRVNYGYTF.

The V call is TRBV2, the J call TRBJ1-5; D remains ambiguous. Deletions cut 4 bases from V and 4 bases from J, with 8 bases between. CDR3 length: 13 amino acids. Germline CDR1 SNHLY, CDR2 FYNNEI. DNA of the CDR3: TGTGCCAGCAGTGGTGGGCTTAATCAGCCCCAGCATTTT. Protein sequence: CASSGGLNQPQHF. Variable domain in full (rest from reference TRBV2 and TRBJ1-5): EPEVTQTPSHQVTQMGQEVILRCVPISNHLYFYWYRQILGQKVEFLVSFYNNEISEKSEIFDDQFSVERPDGSNFTLKIRSTKLEDSAMYFCASSGGLNQPQHFGDGTRLSIL.

Only a few counts were recorded for this clone. The gene calls are TRBV2 and TRBJ2-7, with 8 bases lining up with TRBD1. Trimming cost V 5 bases and J 7 bases; bases outside gene matches: 7. This CDR3 is built from 13 residues. Germline assignment: CDR1 SNHLY and CDR2 FYNNEI. Written as DNA, the CDR3 is TGTGCCAGCAGTCTTGGGACAGGTCGGGAGCAGTACTTC. Its protein product is CASSLGTGREQYF. The variable domain in full, with the rest retrieved from reference TRBV2 and TRBJ2-7, is EPEVTQTPSHQVTQMGQEVILRCVPISNHLYFYWYRQILGQKVEFLVSFYNNEISEKSEIFDDQFSVERPDGSNFTLKIRSTKLEDSAMYFCASSLGTGREQYFGPGTRLTVT.

This sequence joins TRBV28 and TRBJ2-5; possible D gene TRBD2, 5 bases. Germline assignment: CDR1 MDHEN and CDR2 SYDVKM. The CDR3 runs 13 residues. The ends were cut back, 6 bases at V and 2 bases at J, with 10 bases in the middle. The CDR3 sequence is CASRTGVQETQYF. CDR3 sequence (DNA): TGTGCCAGCAGAACCGGGGTTCAAGAGACCCAGTACTTC.

V usage is TRBV19 and J usage is TRBJ1-1, with D maybe TRBD1 (5 bases). Per the germline V gene, CDR1 is LNHDA and CDR2 is SQIVND (reference sequence). This CDR3 has 14 residues. Trimming left V 4 bases short and J 7 bases short, with 16 bases between. The CDR3 sequence is CASSTQGSPVEAFF. As DNA, the CDR3 is TGTGCCAGTAGTACCCAGGGAAGCCCGGTTGAAGCTTTCTTT.

This chain joins TRBV5-1 and TRBJ1-2; possible D gene TRBD1, 5 bases. Per germline, CDR1 SGHRS and CDR2 YFSETQ. Trimming took 3 bases from V and 4 from J, leaving 16 bases between them. CDR3 length: 15 amino acids. CDR3 residues: CASSWSGGDGYGYTF. The CDR3 coding sequence is TGCGCCAGCAGCTGGAGTGGGGGGGATGGCTATGGCTACACCTTC. Full variable domain (rest looked up from reference TRBV5-1 and TRBJ1-2): KAGVTQTPRYLIKTRGQQVTLSCSPISGHRSVSWYQQTPGQGLQFLFEYFSETQRNKGNFPGRFSGRQFSNSRSEMNVSTLELGDSALYLCASSWSGGDGYGYTFGSGTRLTVV.

In the case of this clone: The sample holds other DNA sequences that translate to the same CDR3. This chain joins TRBV27 and TRBJ1-6; D possibly corresponds to TRBD1 (6 bases). Germline CDR1 is MNHEY and CDR2 is SMNVEV (reference sequence). The CDR3 runs to 12 residues. The V and J ends lost 8 bases and 8 bases respectively, with 10 bases between them. CDR3 sequence: CASWTADSPLHF. CDR3 DNA: TGTGCCAGCTGGACAGCAGATTCACCCCTCCACTTT.

The chain employs TRBV5-6 and TRBJ1-1, with TRBD1 identical over 10 bases. V lost 1 base to trimming and J lost 6 bases; unmatched junction nucleotides: 15. The CDR3 has 18 amino acids. The germline V gene has CDR1 SGHDT and CDR2 YYEEEE. The CDR3 DNA is TGTGCCAGCAGCTTGTTCGGACGACAGGGGGCAGGAAGCGCTGAAGCTTTCTTT. Residues: CASSLFGRQGAGSAEAFF.

The chain joins TRBV24-1 to TRBJ2-1; 12 bases are a match to TRBD2. CDR1 is KGHDR and CDR2 is SFDVKD in the germline V gene. The CDR3 is 14 residues long. Trimming at V came to 9 bases and at J to 5 bases, leaving 4 bases not matched to a gene. CDR3 sequence reads: CATRLAGENNEQFF. CDR3 bases: TGTGCCACCCGACTAGCGGGAGAGAACAATGAGCAGTTCTTC.

The chain joins TRBV7-8 to TRBJ2-5; 13 bases match TRBD2. Germline V gives CDR1 SGHVS, CDR2 FQNEAQ. Unmatched junction bases numbered 19, after V lost 5 bases and J lost 7 bases. The CDR3 has 19 residues. The CDR3 DNA follows: TGTGCCAGCAGCCAGGGACTAGCGGGACCCGGGTGGGTTGAGCGGACCCAGTACTTC. This translates into CASSQGLAGPGWVERTQYF.

The chain couples TRBV5-4 to TRBJ2-5; 8 bases are shared with TRBD2. CDR1 is SGHNT, CDR2 YYREEE, per germline (reference sequence). Trimming took 3 bases from V and 3 from J; bases not matched to a gene: 4. The CDR3 runs 14 residues. The CDR3 DNA reads TGTGCCAGCAGCTCCGGGACTAGAGAAGAGACCCAGTACTTC. Protein sequence: CASSSGTREETQYF.

This clone showed up just once. The CDR3 loop reads CASSFHRQISYNEQFF. The CDR3 DNA follows: TGTGCCAGCAGTTTCCACAGGCAAATCTCCTACAATGAGCAGTTCTTC. The chain uses TRBV27 and TRBJ2-1, with D possibly matching TRBD1 (5 bases). This CDR3 has 16 residues. Germline V lookup: CDR1 MNHEY, CDR2 SMNVEV (reference sequence). Trimming shortened V by 3 bases and J by 0 bases, and 12 bases separated the two germline ends.

The chain is built from TRBV19 and TRBJ1-6; 10 nucleotides line up with TRBD1. The germline V gene encodes CDR1 LNHDA and CDR2 SQIVND (reference sequence). CDR3 size: 16 residues. The junction had 14 bases not matched to a gene; V was cut back by 8 bases and J by 10 bases. This CDR3 reads CASSAGQGPPRSPLHF. For the CDR3, the DNA is TGTGCCAGTTCAGCGGGACAGGGGCCTCCAAGATCACCCCTCCACTTT.

The chain is built from TRBV28 and TRBJ2-1, with TRBD2 identical over 10 bases. This CDR3 spans 16 amino acids. V was clipped by 7 bases and J by 5 bases; unmatched bases: 11. Germline lookup yields CDR1 MDHEN and CDR2 SYDVKM. The CDR3 region is CASIEGGLASHNEQFF. In DNA, the CDR3 is TGTGCCAGCATAGAGGGGGGACTAGCGTCCCACAATGAGCAGTTCTTC.

The genes are TRBV5-5 and TRBJ1-1; D call uncertain. The CDR3 consists of 15 residues. Trimming removed 1 base from V and 0 bases from J, with 10 bases in between. Germline loops: CDR1 SGHKS, CDR2 YYEKEE (reference sequence). The CDR3 nucleotides are TGTGCCAGCAGCTTGATCTTGGGCATGAACACTGAAGCTTTCTTT. It specifies CASSLILGMNTEAFF.

The genes are TRBV3-1 (or the pseudogene TRBV3-2) and TRBJ1-1, with D possibly matching TRBD1 (5 bases). Per germline, CDR1 LGHDT and CDR2 YNNKEL (reference sequence). V lost 0 bases and J 1 base, leaving 6 bases between the germline ends. The CDR3 length is 14 residues. CDR3 residues: CASSQDTGNTEAFF. The CDR3 DNA is TGTGCCAGCAGCCAAGATACAGGGAACACTGAAGCTTTCTTT.

This chain joins TRBV2 and TRBJ1-4; 7 bases align to TRBD1. V lost 5 bases to trimming and J lost 0 bases; unmatched junction nucleotides: 6. The length of the CDR3 is 16 residues. Germline values: CDR1 SNHLY, CDR2 FYNNEI. As DNA, the CDR3 is TGTGCCAGCAGTTCCACAGGGGCGGCAACTAATGAAAAACTGTTTTTT. It yields the protein CASSSTGAATNEKLFF. The variable domain in full, with the rest retrieved from reference TRBV2 and TRBJ1-4, is EPEVTQTPSHQVTQMGQEVILRCVPISNHLYFYWYRQILGQKVEFLVSFYNNEISEKSEIFDDQFSVERPDGSNFTLKIRSTKLEDSAMYFCASSSTGAATNEKLFFGSGTQLSVL.

The rearrangement uses TRBV5-1 and TRBJ2-1, with no clear D. Germline V gene data show CDR1 as SGHRS and CDR2 as YFSETQ. This CDR3 contains 16 residues. Between the trimmed V and J ends, which lost 2 bases and 0 bases, there was a span of 12 bases. This CDR3 reads CASSLSAWSSYNEQFF. Written as DNA, the CDR3 is TGCGCCAGCAGCTTATCGGCCTGGAGCTCCTACAATGAGCAGTTCTTC.

The chain recombines TRBV7-3 with TRBJ2-3; 10 nucleotides align to TRBD2. CDR1 and CDR2 (germline): SGHTA, FQGTGA. The length of the CDR3 is 15 residues. V shed 2 bases, J shed 6 bases, and the junction held 5 bases outside the gene matches. CDR3 bases: TGTGCCAGCAGCTTACAGCGGGGGGGCCGTGATACGCAGTATTTT. It yields the protein CASSLQRGGRDTQYF.